This TCR beta chain comes out of a study of blood T cell repertoires in COVID-19. Profiling relied on immunoSEQ multiplex PCR, and the TCRdb table lists in-frame clones only, not all of them. The sample contains roughly 60,000 clones, 88% of which appear only once. The sequenced sample was peripheral blood. This receptor was obtained from a man aged 55 to 70 with active COVID-19.

Written as DNA, the CDR3 is TGTGCCAGCAGCTTAGCCCTATACGAGCAGTACTTC. Translating gives CASSLALYEQYF. This chain joins TRBV11-2 and TRBJ2-7, with D hard to call. V lost 1 base and J lost 4, with 5 bases in between. Germline-derived CDR1 and CDR2 are SGHAT and FQNNGV. This CDR3 contains 12 residues.